This TCR beta chain was captured in a study of T cells after yellow fever vaccination. Findings and limits, study-wide: After the booster, approximately 96% of CD4 and approximately 87% of CD8 primary-response clones were re-detected. Contaminants from the bulk population, in the form of abundant clonotypes, could be found in FACS-sorted repertoires. The secondary response was weaker, and its peak arrived faster, on day 5 versus 15.

Trimming pared 2 bases from V and 3 bases from J, leaving 11 bases between. Germline V gives CDR1 SGHRS, CDR2 YFSETQ. This CDR3 region has 14 residues. This clonotype occurred many times. As yet, its antigen is unknown. Template-switching 5'RACE yielded the TCR cDNA; a universal primer site and UMIs were added in the process. One entry per CDR3 protein results from TCRdb running MiXCR on the 5' RACE reads. The sample consists of under 700,000 distinct CDR3 sequences, 17% of them appearing once. The sequence was collected from a young man who received the YFV17D yellow fever vaccine. The sample in question was PBMCs, obtained 5 days after the first yellow fever vaccination. The chain recombines TRBV5-1 with TRBJ1-1, with D unresolved. CDR3 coding DNA: TGCGCCAGCAGCTTCCGGGGTATGGACACTGAAGCTTTCTTT. This translates into CASSFRGMDTEAFF.